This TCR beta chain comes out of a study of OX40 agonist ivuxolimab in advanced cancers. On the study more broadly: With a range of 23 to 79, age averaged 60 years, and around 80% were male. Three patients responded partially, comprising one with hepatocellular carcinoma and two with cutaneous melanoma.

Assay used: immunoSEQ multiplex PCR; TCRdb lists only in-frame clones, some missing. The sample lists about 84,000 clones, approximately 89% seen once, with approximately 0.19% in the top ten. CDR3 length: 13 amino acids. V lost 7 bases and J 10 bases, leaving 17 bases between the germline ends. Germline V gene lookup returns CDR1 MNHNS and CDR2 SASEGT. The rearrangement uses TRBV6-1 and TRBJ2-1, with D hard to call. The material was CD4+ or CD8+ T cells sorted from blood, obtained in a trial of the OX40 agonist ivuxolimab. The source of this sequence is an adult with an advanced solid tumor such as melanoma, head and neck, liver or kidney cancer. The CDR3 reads CASTGYLEAEQFF. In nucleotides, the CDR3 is TGTGCCAGCACCGGCTACCTTGAAGCGGAGCAGTTCTTC.